This TCR beta chain was sequenced in a study of blood T cell repertoires in COVID-19. Someone with COVID-19 had been met by exposed participants within 2 weeks before study entry. V trimming: 5 bases; J trimming: 1 base; junction bases outside the gene matches: 1. CDR1 MNHEY and CDR2 SMNVEV come from the germline V gene (reference sequence). The CDR3 covers 13 residues. Using immunoSEQ multiplex PCR, the repertoire was profiled, and TCRdb retains in-frame clones only, with some absent. The table records 150,000 to 200,000 clones, roughly 89% of them present only once. This rearrangement joins TRBV27 to TRBJ1-1, with 7 positions matching TRBD1. The material sequenced was PBMCs or T cells enriched from blood (not recorded which). The sequence was collected from a woman in her thirties who had been exposed to COVID-19. CDR3 sequence: CASSGTANTEAFF. CDR3 sequence (DNA): TGTGCCAGCAGTGGGACAGCGAACACTGAAGCTTTCTTT.